These 29 T cell receptor beta chains originate from one sample sequenced in a study of cytomegalovirus exposure and HLA in healthy donors. The repertoire was sequenced with immunoSEQ multiplex PCR; TCRdb's copy has only in-frame clones and lacks some. The data contain around 150,000 clones, around 81% of them singletons. The sequenced sample was PBMCs. The receptor source for this set is a man aged 25-45 years in good health and CMV-seropositive.

This chain connects TRBV5-1 to TRBJ2-3; maybe TRBD1 (5 bases). Germline CDR1 reads SGHRS; CDR2 reads YFSETQ. Trimming shortened V by 4 bases and J by 5 bases, and 8 bases separated the two germline ends. CDR3 length: 12 amino acids. DNA for the CDR3: TGCGCCAGCAGCGTAACAGGAGATACGCAGTATTTT. Its protein is CASSVTGDTQYF.

The chain has TRBV7-2 and TRBJ1-2; D is undetermined. The CDR3 is made up of 15 amino acids. Germline CDR1 reads SGHTA; CDR2 reads FQGNSA. V shed 4 bases and J shed 2 bases, with 14 bases lying between them. CDR3 DNA: TGTGCCAGCAGCTCGACTTCTTCGGCGAACTATGGCTACACCTTC. Amino acid sequence: CASSSTSSANYGYTF.

This rearrangement joins TRBV4-1 to TRBJ2-3; maybe TRBD2 (6 bases). This CDR3 contains 14 residues. V shed 0 bases and J shed 5 bases, with 9 bases lying between them. CDR1 is MGHRA and CDR2 is YSYEKL in the germline V gene. This CDR3 is CASSQDLSGDTQYF. CDR3 nucleotide sequence: TGCGCCAGCAGCCAAGATCTTAGCGGAGATACGCAGTATTTT.

With regard to this clone: The junction departs from the called germline gene at one end, perhaps through a read error. The CDR3 region has the DNA TGTGCCAGCAGCTTTAAGGCGGGATACGGGCAGTACTTC. This codes for CASSFKAGYGQYF. The chain couples TRBV7-9 to TRBJ2-7, with a possible D match to TRBD2 (6 bases). Germline loops: CDR1 SEHNR, CDR2 FQNEAQ (reference sequence). The CDR3 extends over 13 amino acids. The full variable domain, in which reference TRBV7-9 and TRBJ2-7 provide the parts outside the CDR3, is DTGVSQNPRHKITKRGQNVTFRCDPISEHNRLYWYRQTLGQGPEFLTYFQNEAQLEKSRLLSDRFSAERPKGSFSTLEIQRTEQGDSAMYLCASSFKAGYGQYFGPGTRLTVT.

This clone was seen once. The chain employs TRBV7-3 and TRBJ2-1, with TRBD2 matching over 9 bases. After removal of 5 bases from V and 7 bases from J, the junction contained 6 bases not matched to a gene. Per the germline V gene, CDR1 is SGHTA and CDR2 is FQGTGA. CDR3 length: 14 residues. The CDR3 is CASSPGLAKNEQFF. DNA of the CDR3: TGTGCCAGCAGCCCGGGACTAGCAAAAAATGAGCAGTTCTTC.

The J gene is TRBJ1-5, the V gene TRBV7-2, with D perhaps matching TRBD1 (5 bases). The germline V and J ends were trimmed by 3 bases and 0 bases, with 6 bases remaining between them. The length of the CDR3 is 14 residues. The germline V gene has CDR1 SGHTA and CDR2 FQGNSA. The CDR3, as DNA: TGTGCCAGCAGCTTGACAGATAGCAATCAGCCCCAGCATTTT. Translation gives CASSLTDSNQPQHF.

The chain employs TRBV19 and TRBJ2-1; D gene uncertain. V was trimmed by 8 bases and J by 3 bases, leaving 8 bases between them. CDR1 LNHDA and CDR2 SQIVND come from the germline V gene (reference sequence). The CDR3 is 12 residues long. The CDR3 here is CASLNSYNEQFF. The CDR3 coding sequence is TGTGCCAGTCTCAATAGCTACAATGAGCAGTTCTTC. The full variable domain, with the rest looked up from reference TRBV19 and TRBJ2-1, is DGGITQSPKYLFRKEGQNVTLSCEQNLNHDAMYWYRQDPGQGLRLIYYSQIVNDFQKGDIAEGYSVSREKKESFPLTVTSAQKNPTAFYLCASLNSYNEQFFGPGTRLTVL.

The chain links TRBV5-1 to TRBJ2-4; D is ambiguous. Germline V lookup: CDR1 SGHRS, CDR2 YFSETQ. This CDR3 has 13 amino acids. V was cut by 4 bases and J by 5 bases, with 10 bases left in between. CDR3 in amino acids: CASSPTQQNIQYF. CDR3 nucleotide sequence: TGCGCCAGCAGCCCAACACAGCAAAACATTCAGTACTTC.

This chain uses TRBV7-6 with TRBJ2-7, with TRBD2 as a possible D gene (6 bases). The length of the CDR3 is 14 residues. V shed 5 bases and J shed 2 bases, with 13 bases lying between them. CDR1 and CDR2 (germline): SGHVS, FNYEAQ. The CDR3 here is CASSPRDSAYEQYF. In DNA form, the CDR3 reads TGTGCCAGCAGCCCCCGGGACTCCGCCTACGAGCAGTACTTC. The variable domain in full, completed from reference TRBV7-6 and TRBJ2-7, reads GAGVSQSPRYKVTKRGQDVALRCDPISGHVSLYWYRQALGQGPEFLTYFNYEAQQDKSGLPNDRFSAERPEGSISTLTIQRTEQRDSAMYRCASSPRDSAYEQYFGPGTRLTVT.

The chain has TRBV9 and TRBJ2-3; TRBD2 agrees at 8 bases. The trim removed 4 bases at V and 3 bases at J, leaving 10 bases unmatched. This CDR3 is 16 amino acids long. Germline V gene lookup returns CDR1 SGDLS and CDR2 YYNGEE. DNA of the CDR3: TGTGCCAGCAGCCCCCGGCTGGGCGGGGGGACAGATACGCAGTATTTT. Protein product: CASSPRLGGGTDTQYF.

This sequence joins TRBV5-4 and TRBJ1-3; weak D call: TRBD1 (5 bases). Germline V lookup: CDR1 SGHNT, CDR2 YYREEE (reference sequence). CDR3 length: 14 amino acids. Deletions cut 4 bases from V and 9 bases from J, with 17 bases between. DNA of the CDR3: TGTGCCAGCAGCCCGGGGGATCGCCGGGGCACCATATATTTT. Translated, it gives CASSPGDRRGTIYF.

This clone has only a few counts. The genes are TRBV30 and TRBJ1-2, with D hard to call. This CDR3 spans 12 amino acids. Per germline, CDR1 GTSNPN and CDR2 SVGIG (reference sequence). The V end was cut by 7 bases, the J end by 1 base, with 10 bases between. The CDR3: CAFHNSNYGYTF. The CDR3 nucleotides read TGTGCCTTCCATAACAGTAACTATGGCTACACCTTC.

V and J are TRBV27 and TRBJ1-5; D uncertain. The ends were cut back, 5 bases at V and 0 bases at J, with 11 bases in the middle. The CDR3 length is 15 residues. In germline, CDR1 is MNHEY, CDR2 SMNVEV (reference sequence). The CDR3 bases are TGTGCCAGCAGTCCAACCGCGGGTAGCAATCAGCCCCAGCATTTT. This gives the protein CASSPTAGSNQPQHF.

V gene TRBV18 combines with J gene TRBJ2-7; 9 nucleotides line up with TRBD1. From germline, CDR1 is KGHSH and CDR2 LQKENI. This CDR3 spans 16 amino acids. The trim removed 0 bases at V and 2 bases at J, leaving 5 bases unmatched. DNA of the CDR3: TGTGCCAGCTCACCACCCTCGGGACAGGGAGCCTACGAGCAGTACTTC. Translated: CASSPPSGQGAYEQYF.

The chain uses TRBV30 and TRBJ1-6; 12 bases fit TRBD1. Germline V gene lookup returns CDR1 GTSNPN and CDR2 SVGIG (reference sequence). The CDR3 extends over 16 amino acids. Trimming at V came to 8 bases and at J to 0 bases, leaving 5 bases not matched to a gene. The chain's CDR3 is CARDRGPSSYNSPLHF. The DNA for the CDR3 is TGTGCCCGGGACAGGGGGCCGAGCTCCTATAATTCACCCCTCCACTTT.

For this clone: A junction end diverges from the germline sequence, so it may reflect a read error. In DNA form, the CDR3 reads TGTGCTAGCAGCTTAGATAGCAGCACAGATACGCAGTATTTT. Translation: CASSLDSSTDTQYF. The chain couples TRBV7-7 to TRBJ2-3; D unresolved. This CDR3 contains 14 residues. Germline values: CDR1 SSHAT, CDR2 FNYEAQ (reference sequence).

This chain links TRBV25-1 with TRBJ1-1; TRBD1 matches 9 bases. Trimming at V came to 2 bases and at J to 1 base, leaving 2 bases not matched to a gene. The CDR3 runs 15 residues. CDR1 MGHDK and CDR2 SYGVNS come from the germline V gene. This CDR3 reads CASSEPDRGNTEAFF. For the CDR3, the DNA is TGTGCCAGCAGTGAACCGGACAGGGGGAACACTGAAGCTTTCTTT.

The chain joins TRBV7-8 to TRBJ2-4, with 9 bases lining up with TRBD1. Germline-derived CDR1 and CDR2 are SGHVS and FQNEAQ. V lost 5 bases to trimming and J lost 6 bases; unmatched junction nucleotides: 5. CDR3 length: 14 amino acids. As DNA, the CDR3 is TGTGCCAGCAGCCACGGGACAGGGCTAAACATTCAGTACTTC. Amino acid sequence: CASSHGTGLNIQYF.

The chain is built from TRBV5-5 and TRBJ1-1; maybe TRBD1 (6 bases). From germline, CDR1 is SGHKS and CDR2 YYEKEE (reference sequence). The CDR3 spans 18 residues. Deletions cut 3 bases from V and 0 bases from J, with 21 bases between. The CDR3 spells CASSSFPGQTLMNTEAFF. CDR3 in DNA: TGTGCCAGCAGCTCGTTCCCGGGACAAACTCTTATGAACACTGAAGCTTTCTTT.

V gene TRBV18 combines with J gene TRBJ1-5, with 7 bases matching TRBD1. Germline V gene sequence: CDR1 KGHSH, CDR2 LQKENI. The trim removed 0 bases at V and 0 bases at J, leaving 2 bases unmatched. This CDR3 has 16 amino acids. CDR3 in amino acids: CASSPPGGYSNQPQHF. CDR3 DNA: TGTGCCAGCTCACCACCAGGGGGCTATAGCAATCAGCCCCAGCATTTT. Combining the CDR3 with reference TRBV18 and TRBJ1-5 gives the whole variable domain NAGVMQNPRHLVRRRGQEARLRCSPMKGHSHVYWYRQLPEEGLKFMVYLQKENIIDESGMPKERFSAEFPKEGPSILRIQQVVRGDSAAYFCASSPPGGYSNQPQHFGDGTRLSIL.

The chain uses TRBV6-4 and TRBJ1-1; tentatively, D is TRBD1 (6 bases). Germline CDR1 reads MRHNA; CDR2 reads SNTAGT. V was shortened by 2 bases and J by 4 bases, with 11 bases between the two germline ends. CDR3 size: 14 residues. The CDR3 region has the DNA TGTGCCAGCAGTGACGACCCAGGGGCCACTGAAGCTTTCTTT. As protein: CASSDDPGATEAFF.

The chain couples TRBV18 to TRBJ2-2; weak D call: TRBD1 (6 bases). This CDR3 comprises 18 residues. The germline V and J ends were trimmed by 3 bases and 4 bases, with 21 bases remaining between them. The germline CDR1 and CDR2 sequences are KGHSH and LQKENI. The CDR3 DNA reads as TGTGCCAGCTCACCTAAATACACAGGGACGTCGACCACCGGGGAGCTGTTTTTT. Residues: CASSPKYTGTSTTGELFF.

The chain uses TRBV7-6 and TRBJ2-7; TRBD1 agrees at 8 bases. The CDR3 runs 15 residues. The V segment lost 4 bases and the J segment 4 bases; nucleotides outside the gene matches: 9. Germline V lookup: CDR1 SGHVS, CDR2 FNYEAQ. CDR3 bases: TGTGCCAGCAGCTCCGGACAGGGTCCCCATTACGAGCAGTACTTC. Its translation: CASSSGQGPHYEQYF.

On this clone itself: Other DNA sequences in this sample translate to the same CDR3. V gene TRBV30 combines with J gene TRBJ1-1; 8 positions match TRBD1. J lost 3 bases, V lost 3 bases, and 3 bases had no gene match. The germline gives CDR1 GTSNPN, CDR2 SVGIG (reference sequence). The CDR3 is 13 amino acids. Written as DNA, the CDR3 is TGTGCCTGGAGCGACAGGGGCTACACTGAAGCTTTCTTT. Amino acids: CAWSDRGYTEAFF.

V and J are TRBV27 and TRBJ1-1; 9 bases line up with TRBD1. The CDR3 is 16 residues long. Germline V gene data show CDR1 as MNHEY and CDR2 as SMNVEV (reference sequence). V lost 4 bases and J lost 10; bases outside the gene matches: 16. This CDR3 is CASSYEFRDRVGGAFF. In nucleotides, the CDR3 is TGTGCCAGCAGTTACGAATTCCGGGACAGGGTTGGTGGAGCTTTCTTT.

This clone has just a few counts. The chain joins TRBV7-8 to TRBJ1-6, with 7 bases lining up with TRBD1. The germline V gene encodes CDR1 SGHVS and CDR2 FQNEAQ. The CDR3 sequence is 16 residues long. J gave up 8 bases and V 2 bases, and 9 bases lay outside the gene matches. The CDR3 protein is CASSLSRGQRDSPLHF. CDR3 nucleotides: TGTGCCAGCAGCTTATCTAGGGGACAGAGGGATTCACCCCTCCACTTT.

The chain recombines TRBV6-1 with TRBJ1-6; D gene ambiguous. V lost 5 bases, J lost 9 bases, and 5 bases lay in between. Germline V gene lookup returns CDR1 MNHNS and CDR2 SASEGT. The CDR3 contains 11 residues. This CDR3 reads CASSYPSPLHF. The CDR3 coding sequence is TGTGCCAGCAGTTATCCTTCACCCCTCCACTTT.

The chain combines TRBV6-5 with TRBJ1-1, with 8 bases fitting TRBD1. Germline V lookup: CDR1 MNHEY, CDR2 SVGAGI. The CDR3 has 16 amino acids. V was pared by 1 base and J by 1 base, with 5 bases of the junction left unmatched. CDR3 in amino acids: CASSYWSRGRNTEAFF. In DNA form, the CDR3 reads TGTGCCAGCAGTTACTGGAGCAGGGGGCGGAACACTGAAGCTTTCTTT.

The chain employs TRBV19 and TRBJ2-7; D perhaps matches TRBD2 (5 bases). Germline V gene lookup returns CDR1 LNHDA and CDR2 SQIVND (reference sequence). The CDR3 sequence is 15 residues long. V lost 5 bases, J lost 0 bases, and 14 bases lay in between. Here the CDR3 DNA reads TGTGCCAGTAGTCTCTCCGGGGTCCACTCCTACGAGCAGTACTTC. Its translation is CASSLSGVHSYEQYF.